The 20 T cell receptor beta chains presented below share a single source sample, sequenced in a study of brain T cells in children with intractable seizures. Assay used: immunoSEQ multiplex PCR; TCRdb lists only in-frame clones, some missing. The sample includes 110,000 or so clones, 94% of them seen just once. This specimen consisted of peripheral blood, obtained at surgery. These receptors came from a boy under three years old with hemimegalencephaly and intractable seizures.

This clone has just one count. The rearrangement uses TRBV5-1 and TRBJ1-5; a possible D gene is TRBD1 (5 bases). Germline-derived CDR1 and CDR2 are SGHRS and YFSETQ. V dropped 4 bases and J dropped 4 bases, with 15 bases sitting between them. The CDR3 is 15 amino acids. The CDR3 DNA is TGCGCCAGCAGCCCTTCGGGGGTCGGAAATCAGCCCCAGCATTTT. It is translated as CASSPSGVGNQPQHF.

V usage is TRBV28 and J usage is TRBJ1-2; maybe TRBD1 (5 bases). The CDR3 length is 13 residues. V was trimmed by 7 bases and J by 8 bases, leaving 17 bases between them. Germline lookup yields CDR1 MDHEN and CDR2 SYDVKM. This CDR3 is CASTPVGEVGYTF. In nucleotides, the CDR3 is TGTGCCAGCACCCCTGTGGGGGAAGTAGGCTACACCTTC.

V and J are TRBV6-5 and TRBJ1-3; weak D call: TRBD1 (5 bases). The CDR3 runs to 14 residues. Germline V lookup: CDR1 MNHEY, CDR2 SVGAGI. With 7 bases removed from V and 3 bases from J, the gap between germline ends came to 13 bases. The CDR3 region is CASTRGGVGNTIYF. In nucleotides, the CDR3 is TGTGCCAGCACCCGGGGGGGAGTTGGAAACACCATATATTTT.

The chain combines TRBV4-3 with TRBJ2-7; D unresolved. Trimming took off 0 bases at V and 7 bases at J, with 13 bases between the two ends. Per germline, CDR1 LGHNA and CDR2 YSLEER. The CDR3 consists of 14 residues. The CDR3 nucleotides are TGCGCCAGCAGCCAAGATCGAGGACCCGGGGAGCAGTACTTC. This codes for CASSQDRGPGEQYF.

DNA of the CDR3: TGTGCCAGTAGTCAGGTGGTGCTGTTATCTTCCTACGAGCAGTACTTC. It encodes CASSQVVLLSSYEQYF. V gene TRBV19 combines with J gene TRBJ2-7, with D unresolved. CDR1 LNHDA and CDR2 SQIVND come from the germline V gene (reference sequence). The CDR3 spans 16 residues. V gave up 5 bases and J gave up 1 base, with 18 bases separating them.

This clone was detected once. V is TRBV6-5 and J is TRBJ1-1; 7 bases match TRBD1. This CDR3 has 14 amino acids. CDR1 is MNHEY and CDR2 is SVGAGI in the germline V gene. The J segment lost 11 bases and the V segment lost 6 bases, leaving 15 bases of the junction unmatched. CDR3 coding DNA: TGTGCCAGCAGCTACCAGGGGGTTGGAGTTGGGGCTTTCTTT. It yields the protein CASSYQGVGVGAFF.

The chain joins TRBV15 to TRBJ1-2, with unresolved D. CDR1 is LNHNV, CDR2 YYDKDF, per germline (reference sequence). The CDR3 length is 15 residues. V was shortened by 0 bases and J by 6 bases, with 14 bases between the two germline ends. The CDR3: CATSRDLLIGNGYTF. The CDR3 nucleotides are TGTGCCACCAGCAGAGATCTCTTGATCGGAAATGGCTACACCTTC.

This sequence joins TRBV9 and TRBJ2-5, with unresolved D. Germline CDR1 and CDR2: SGDLS and YYNGEE. There are 13 residues in the CDR3. The V gene lost 2 bases and the J gene lost 5 bases, with 10 bases spanning the gap. In DNA form, the CDR3 reads TGTGCCAGCAGCGTTACCTCACGGGAGACCCAGTACTTC. This translates into CASSVTSRETQYF.

This clone was seen a single time. The V and J genes are TRBV24-1 and TRBJ1-2, with D possibly matching TRBD1 (5 bases). With 3 bases removed from V and 3 bases from J, the gap between germline ends came to 10 bases. Germline CDR1 KGHDR, CDR2 SFDVKD. The CDR3 spans 14 residues. CDR3 sequence reads: CATSDGGIHYGYTF. Here the CDR3 DNA reads TGTGCCACCAGTGATGGGGGGATCCACTATGGCTACACCTTC.

The rearrangement uses TRBV6-5 and TRBJ1-4; D gene unclear. The germline V and J ends were trimmed by 8 bases and 3 bases, with 10 bases remaining between them. This CDR3 comprises 13 residues. Germline V CDR1 and CDR2: MNHEY, SVGAGI. CDR3 in amino acids: CASPAGSNEKLFF. The CDR3 DNA reads TGTGCCAGCCCTGCCGGGTCTAATGAAAAACTGTTTTTT.

The chain has TRBV5-4 and TRBJ2-3; 10 bases align to TRBD2. V shed 0 bases, J shed 6 bases, and the junction held 13 bases outside the gene matches. From germline, CDR1 is SGHNT and CDR2 YYREEE (reference sequence). The CDR3 runs to 18 residues. DNA for the CDR3: TGTGCCAGCAGCTTGGGTATAGCGGGAGGTACCGGCGGGGATACGCAGTATTTT. It specifies CASSLGIAGGTGGDTQYF.

The chain recombines TRBV19 with TRBJ2-1; the match to TRBD2 covers 13 bases. J lost 6 bases, V lost 4 bases, and 15 bases had no gene match. CDR1 and CDR2 from the germline V gene are LNHDA and SQIVND (reference sequence). CDR3 length equals 19 residues. CDR3: CASSNPRTSGRSPSNEQFF. The DNA of the CDR3 is TGTGCCAGTAGTAACCCTAGGACTAGCGGGAGAAGCCCCAGCAATGAGCAGTTCTTC.

The V call is TRBV6-2 or TRBV6-3, the J call TRBJ1-1, with D hard to call. The CDR3 runs 13 residues. Germline values: CDR1 MNHEY, CDR2 SVGEGT. V was trimmed by 5 bases and J by 1 base, leaving 8 bases between them. The CDR3, as DNA: TGTGCCAGCAGTGATCTAACGAACACTGAAGCTTTCTTT. This gives the protein CASSDLTNTEAFF.

This rearrangement joins TRBV20-1 to TRBJ1-1; D possibly corresponds to TRBD1 (5 bases). V was trimmed by 6 bases and J by 5 bases, leaving 10 bases between them. The CDR3 sequence is 11 residues long. Germline loops: CDR1 DFQATT, CDR2 SNEGSKA (reference sequence). The CDR3, as DNA: TGCAGTGCGACGGGGGTTACTGAAGCTTTCTTT. Protein: CSATGVTEAFF.

CDR3 amino acids: CASSLERGRSLGYTF. CDR3 bases: TGCGCCAGCAGCTTGGAGAGGGGGCGGTCACTTGGCTACACCTTC. The chain recombines TRBV5-1 with TRBJ1-2, with 7 bases that match TRBD1. After removal of 0 bases from V and 7 bases from J, the junction contained 9 bases not matched to a gene. CDR1 and CDR2 from the germline V gene are SGHRS and YFSETQ. The CDR3 covers 15 residues.

This rearrangement joins TRBV27 to TRBJ1-6; D unclear. This CDR3 has 15 amino acids. Germline CDR1 and CDR2: MNHEY and SMNVEV (reference sequence). Trimming left V 4 bases short and J 2 bases short, with 9 bases between. The CDR3 DNA follows: TGTGCCAGCAGTTCCCCCGGGACCTATAATTCACCCCTCCACTTT. It translates to CASSSPGTYNSPLHF.

V is TRBV18 and J is TRBJ2-3, with D tentatively TRBD1 or TRBD2 (6 bases each). Trimming shortened V by 3 bases and J by 2 bases, and 15 bases separated the two germline ends. The CDR3 is 16 residues long. Germline CDR1 and CDR2: KGHSH and LQKENI. The CDR3 region has the DNA TGTGCCAGCTCACCCTCGGGGGCAGGGGACACAGATACGCAGTATTTT. This encodes CASSPSGAGDTDTQYF.

Comments on this clone: The junction does not match germline at one end; this may be a read error. The chain recombines TRBV5-1 with TRBJ2-7; TRBD1 is a possible D gene (7 bases). Germline assignment: CDR1 SGHRS and CDR2 YFSETQ. This CDR3 is 12 amino acids long. This CDR3 reads CASSPRTGPGDF. In nucleotides, the CDR3 is TGCGCCAGCAGCCCCCGGACAGGTCCGGGGGACTTC.

This chain uses TRBV28 with TRBJ2-7; possibly TRBD1 or TRBD2 for D (5 bases each). Germline assignment: CDR1 MDHEN and CDR2 SYDVKM. The CDR3 runs 13 residues. V lost 5 bases, J lost 0 bases, and 8 bases lay in between. The CDR3: CASSPGTSYEQYF. In nucleotides, the CDR3 is TGTGCCAGCAGTCCCGGGACCTCCTACGAGCAGTACTTC. The full variable domain, in which reference TRBV28 and TRBJ2-7 provide the parts outside the CDR3, is DVKVTQSSRYLVKRTGEKVFLECVQDMDHENMFWYRQDPGLGLRLIYFSYDVKMKEKGDIPEGYSVSREKKERFSLILESASTNQTSMYLCASSPGTSYEQYFGPGTRLTVT.

This sequence joins TRBV19 and TRBJ2-1; D uncertain. V dropped 4 bases and J dropped 9 bases, with 10 bases sitting between them. The CDR3 is made up of 12 amino acids. The germline V gene has CDR1 LNHDA and CDR2 SQIVND (reference sequence). CDR3 nucleotides: TGTGCCAGTAGTACAGGTTGGGTTGAGCAGTTCTTC. This gives the protein CASSTGWVEQFF.